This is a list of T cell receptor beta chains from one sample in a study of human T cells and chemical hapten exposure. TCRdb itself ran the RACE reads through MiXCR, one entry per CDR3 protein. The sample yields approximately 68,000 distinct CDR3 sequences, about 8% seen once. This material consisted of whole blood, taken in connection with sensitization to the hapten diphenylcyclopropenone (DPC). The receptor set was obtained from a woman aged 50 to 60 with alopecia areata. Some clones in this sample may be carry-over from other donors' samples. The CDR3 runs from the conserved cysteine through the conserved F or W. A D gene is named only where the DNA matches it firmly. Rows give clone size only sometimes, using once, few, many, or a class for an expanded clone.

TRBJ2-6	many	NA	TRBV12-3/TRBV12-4	TGTGCCAGCAGCCCACCCTCTGGGGCCAACGTCCTGACTTTC	CASSPPSGANVLTF
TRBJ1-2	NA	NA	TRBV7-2	TGTGCCACCTCGAATTCCCAGGGAGATGGCTACACCTTC	CATSNSQGDGYTF
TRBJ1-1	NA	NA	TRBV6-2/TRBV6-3	TGTGCCAGCAGTTACTCGCAGTTAGGAAGTTCGGAAGCTTTCTTT	CASSYSQLGSSEAFF
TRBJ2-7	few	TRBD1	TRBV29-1	TGCAGCGCCCGGGACAGGGGTTTCCACGAGCAGTACTTC	CSARDRGFHEQYF
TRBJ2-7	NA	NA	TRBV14	TGTGCCAGCAGCCAAGGAGGCAGGGTCGAGCAGTACTTC	CASSQGGRVEQYF
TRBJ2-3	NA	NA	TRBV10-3	TGTGCCATCAGATCGGTGTCGGCATATACGCAGTATTTT	CAIRSVSAYTQYF
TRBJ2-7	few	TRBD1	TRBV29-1	TGCAGCGTGGGGACAGGGGCCGCCTACGAGCAGTACTTC	CSVGTGAAYEQYF
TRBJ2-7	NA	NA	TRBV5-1	TGCGCCAGCACCGCCGACAGTCTCTCCTACGAGCAGTACTTC	CASTADSLSYEQYF
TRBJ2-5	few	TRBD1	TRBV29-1	TGCAGTATAATCGGCAGGGGGCAAGAGACCCAGTACTTC	CSIIGRGQETQYF
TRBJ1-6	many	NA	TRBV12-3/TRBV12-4	TGTGCCAGCAGCGACAGGAATTCCTATAATTCACCCCTCCACTTT	CASSDRNSYNSPLHF
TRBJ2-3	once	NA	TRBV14	TGTGCCAGCAGCCAAGAGGCAGGGCCCCTAAGCACAGATACGCAGTATTTT	CASSQEAGPLSTDTQYF
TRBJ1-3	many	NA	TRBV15	TGTGCCACCAGCAGGCGGGACACCCGCTCTGGAAACACCATATATTTT	CATSRRDTRSGNTIYF
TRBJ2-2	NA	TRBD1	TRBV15	TGTGCCACCAGCAGAGGGGACAGGGAAACCGGGGAGCTGTTTTTT	CATSRGDRETGELFF
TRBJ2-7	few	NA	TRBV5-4	TGTGCCAGCAGCTTACCAGCCGGGGGGCCTTCCTACGAGCAGTACTTC	CASSLPAGGPSYEQYF
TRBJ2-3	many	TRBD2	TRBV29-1	TGCAGCCTGGCGGGGGGCACAGATACGCAGTATTTT	CSLAGGTDTQYF
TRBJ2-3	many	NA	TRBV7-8	TGTGCCAGCAGCCGATCGCGACGATCATGGGGCACAGATACGCAGTATTTT	CASSRSRRSWGTDTQYF
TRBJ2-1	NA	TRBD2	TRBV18	TGTGCCAGCTCACTGACTAGCCCCTACAATGAGCAGTTCTTC	CASSLTSPYNEQFF
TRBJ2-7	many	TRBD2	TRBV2	TGTGCCAGCAGTGGGGGGCGTCCTAGCGGGGGTTACGAGCAGTACTTC	CASSGGRPSGGYEQYF
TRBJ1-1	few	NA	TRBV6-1	TGTGCCAGCAGTGAAGCGGGGGGCAGAGCTTTCTTT	CASSEAGGRAFF
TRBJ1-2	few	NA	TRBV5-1	TGCGCCAGCAGCGGGGCGGGTTACGGTGACGACACCTTC	CASSGAGYGDDTF
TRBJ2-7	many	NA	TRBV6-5	TGTGCCAGCAGTTATGGAGGGATGGTTAGCAGTCGCGAGCAGTACTTC	CASSYGGMVSSREQYF
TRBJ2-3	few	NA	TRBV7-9	TGTGCCAGCAGCGACTTCCCAGATACGCAGTATTTT	CASSDFPDTQYF
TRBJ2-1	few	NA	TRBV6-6	TGTGCCAGCAGCTTTGGGACGGCCGGTAGCAATGAGCAGTTCTTC	CASSFGTAGSNEQFF
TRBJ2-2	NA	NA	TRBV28	TGTGCCAGCACCCAGGGGGGGCCCACTAACACCGGGGAGCTGTTTTTT	CASTQGGPTNTGELFF
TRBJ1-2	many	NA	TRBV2	TGTGCCAGCAGGGACAGCCTCTATGGCTACACCTTC	CASRDSLYGYTF
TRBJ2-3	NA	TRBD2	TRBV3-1	TGTGCCAGCAGCCGTCGGACTAGCGGTAGCACAGATACGCAGTATTTT	CASSRRTSGSTDTQYF
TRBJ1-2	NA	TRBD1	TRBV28	TGTGCCAGCAGCGGGACAGGAATCTATGGCTACACCTTC	CASSGTGIYGYTF
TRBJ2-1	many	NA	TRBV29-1	TGCAGCGTTGAGAATGAGCAGTTCTTC	CSVENEQFF
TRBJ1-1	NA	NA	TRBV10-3	TGTGCCATCAGTGAGTCGCGGTTGGGGGGCACTGAAGCTTTCTTT	CAISESRLGGTEAFF
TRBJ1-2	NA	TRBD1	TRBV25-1	TGTGCCAGCTCAGGGGGGAGCTGGGGCTACACCTTC	CASSGGSWGYTF
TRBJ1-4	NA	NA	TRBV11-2	TGTGCCAGCAGCCCGCGAGAAGGGATAAAACTGTTTTTT	CASSPREGIKLFF
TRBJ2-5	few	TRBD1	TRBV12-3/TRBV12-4	TGTGCCAGCAGCTACACGACAGGGGGCTTAGGGAAGACCCAGTACTTC	CASSYTTGGLGKTQYF
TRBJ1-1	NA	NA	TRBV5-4	TGTGCCAGCAGCTTGCGGGAGGGTGAAGCTTTCTTT	CASSLREGEAFF